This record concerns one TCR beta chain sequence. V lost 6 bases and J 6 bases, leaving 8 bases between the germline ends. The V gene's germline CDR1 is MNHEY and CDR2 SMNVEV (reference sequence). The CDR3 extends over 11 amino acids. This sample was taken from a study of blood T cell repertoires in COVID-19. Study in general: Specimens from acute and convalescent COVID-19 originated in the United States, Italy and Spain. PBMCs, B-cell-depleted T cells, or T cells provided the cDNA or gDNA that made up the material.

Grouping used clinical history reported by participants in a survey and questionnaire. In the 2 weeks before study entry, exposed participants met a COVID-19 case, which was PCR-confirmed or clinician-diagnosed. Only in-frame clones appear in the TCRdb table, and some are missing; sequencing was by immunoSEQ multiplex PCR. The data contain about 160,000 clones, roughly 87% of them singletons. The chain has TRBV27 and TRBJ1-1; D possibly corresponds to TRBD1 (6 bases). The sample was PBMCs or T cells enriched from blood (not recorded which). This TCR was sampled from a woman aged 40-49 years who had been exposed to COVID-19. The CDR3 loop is CASRKGAEAFF. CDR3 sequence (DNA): TGTGCCAGCAGAAAGGGGGCTGAAGCTTTCTTT.